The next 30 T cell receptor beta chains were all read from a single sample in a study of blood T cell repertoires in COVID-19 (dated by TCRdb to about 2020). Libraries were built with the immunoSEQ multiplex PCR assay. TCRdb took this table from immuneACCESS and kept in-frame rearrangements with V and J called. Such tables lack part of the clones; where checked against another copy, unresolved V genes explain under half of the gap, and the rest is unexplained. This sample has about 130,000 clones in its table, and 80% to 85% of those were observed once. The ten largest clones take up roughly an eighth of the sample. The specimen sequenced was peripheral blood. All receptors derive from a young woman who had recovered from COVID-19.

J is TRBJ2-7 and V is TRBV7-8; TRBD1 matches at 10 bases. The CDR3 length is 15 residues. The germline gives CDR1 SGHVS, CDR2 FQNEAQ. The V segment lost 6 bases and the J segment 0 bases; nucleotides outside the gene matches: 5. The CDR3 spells CASRMDRGSSYEQYF. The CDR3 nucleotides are TGTGCCAGCAGAATGGACAGGGGGAGCTCCTACGAGCAGTACTTC.

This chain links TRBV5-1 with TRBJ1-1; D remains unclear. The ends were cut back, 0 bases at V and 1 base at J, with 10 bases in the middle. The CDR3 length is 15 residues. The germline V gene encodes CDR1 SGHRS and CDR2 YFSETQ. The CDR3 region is CASSLALSGNTEAFF. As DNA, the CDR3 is TGCGCCAGCAGCTTGGCCTTGTCCGGGAACACTGAAGCTTTCTTT.

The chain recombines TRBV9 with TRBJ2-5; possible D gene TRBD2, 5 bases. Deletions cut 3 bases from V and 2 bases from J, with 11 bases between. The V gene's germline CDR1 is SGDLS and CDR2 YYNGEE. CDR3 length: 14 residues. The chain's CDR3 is CASSASGSQETQYF. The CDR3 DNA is TGTGCCAGCAGCGCGAGTGGGAGTCAAGAGACCCAGTACTTC.

The CDR3 DNA follows: TGCAGTGCTAGTCAGGAGGGGCCGGGGGAAAACACCATATATTTT. It translates to CSASQEGPGENTIYF. The rearrangement uses TRBV20-1 and TRBJ1-3, with a weak D call TRBD1 (5 bases). V was cut by 3 bases and J by 6 bases, with 18 bases left in between. The CDR3 spans 15 residues. CDR1 is DFQATT, CDR2 SNEGSKA, per germline (reference sequence).

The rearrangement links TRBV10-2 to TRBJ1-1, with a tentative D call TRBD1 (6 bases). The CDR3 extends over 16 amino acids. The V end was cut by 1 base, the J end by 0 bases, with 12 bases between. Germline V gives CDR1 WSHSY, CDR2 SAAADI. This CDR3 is CASSEFRGTMNTEAFF. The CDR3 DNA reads TGCGCCAGCAGTGAGTTTAGGGGGACGATGAACACTGAAGCTTTCTTT.

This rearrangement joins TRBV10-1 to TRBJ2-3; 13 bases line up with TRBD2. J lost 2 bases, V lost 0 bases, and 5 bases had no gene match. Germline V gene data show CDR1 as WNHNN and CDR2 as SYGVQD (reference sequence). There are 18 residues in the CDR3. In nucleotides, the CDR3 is TGCGCCAGCAGTGAGTCGATGGGACTAGCGGGACCCACAGATACGCAGTATTTT. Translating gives CASSESMGLAGPTDTQYF.

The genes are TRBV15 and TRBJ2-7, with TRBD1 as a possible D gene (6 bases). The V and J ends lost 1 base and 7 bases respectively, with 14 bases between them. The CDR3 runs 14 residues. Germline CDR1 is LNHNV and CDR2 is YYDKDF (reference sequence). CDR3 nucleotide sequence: TGTGCCACCAGCAGAGGGGCAGGGGCGAGGGAGCAGTACTTC. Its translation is CATSRGAGAREQYF.

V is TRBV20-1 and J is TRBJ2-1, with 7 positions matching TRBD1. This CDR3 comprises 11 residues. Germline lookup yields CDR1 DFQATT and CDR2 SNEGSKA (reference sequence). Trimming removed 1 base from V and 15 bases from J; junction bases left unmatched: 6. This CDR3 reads CSARAWDSWFF. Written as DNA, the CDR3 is TGCAGTGCTAGAGCCTGGGACAGTTGGTTCTTC.

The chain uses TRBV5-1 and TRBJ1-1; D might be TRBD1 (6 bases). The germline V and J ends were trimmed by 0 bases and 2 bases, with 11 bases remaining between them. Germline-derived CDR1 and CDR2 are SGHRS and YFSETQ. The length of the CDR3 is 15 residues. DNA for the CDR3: TGCGCCAGCAGCTTGGCAGGGGCCGGTAACACTGAAGCTTTCTTT. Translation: CASSLAGAGNTEAFF.

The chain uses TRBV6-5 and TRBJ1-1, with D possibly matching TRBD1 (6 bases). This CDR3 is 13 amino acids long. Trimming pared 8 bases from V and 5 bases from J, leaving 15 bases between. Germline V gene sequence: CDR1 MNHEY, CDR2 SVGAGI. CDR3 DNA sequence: TGTGCCAGCTGCCAGGGGCAATTTACTGAAGCTTTCTTT. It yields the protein CASCQGQFTEAFF.

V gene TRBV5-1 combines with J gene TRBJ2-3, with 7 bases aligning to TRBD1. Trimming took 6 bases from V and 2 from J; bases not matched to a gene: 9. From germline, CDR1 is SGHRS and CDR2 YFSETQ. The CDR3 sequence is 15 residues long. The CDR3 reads CASTRTGLNTDTQYF. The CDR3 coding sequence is TGCGCCAGCACCCGGACAGGTCTAAACACAGATACGCAGTATTTT.

The CDR3 coding sequence is TGCAGCGTTGGGGGGGTTCGACTCACAGATACGCAGTATTTT. Its translation is CSVGGVRLTDTQYF. V and J are TRBV29-1 and TRBJ2-3; D may be TRBD2 (6 bases). Germline CDR1 SQVTM, CDR2 ANQGSEA. Trimming took 4 bases from V and 2 from J, leaving 13 bases between them. The CDR3 length is 14 residues.

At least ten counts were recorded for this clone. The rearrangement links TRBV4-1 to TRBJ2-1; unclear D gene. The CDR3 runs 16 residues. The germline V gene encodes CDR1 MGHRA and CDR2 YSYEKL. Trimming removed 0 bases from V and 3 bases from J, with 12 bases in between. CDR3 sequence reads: CASSQDLGGVYNEQFF. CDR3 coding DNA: TGCGCCAGCAGCCAAGATCTCGGTGGAGTCTACAATGAGCAGTTCTTC.

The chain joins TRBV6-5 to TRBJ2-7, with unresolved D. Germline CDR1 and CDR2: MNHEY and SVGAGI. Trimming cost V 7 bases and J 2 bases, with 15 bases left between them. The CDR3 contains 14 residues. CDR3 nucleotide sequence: TGTGCCAGCATTTCAGGAAACCCCCCCTACGAGCAGTACTTC. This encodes CASISGNPPYEQYF.

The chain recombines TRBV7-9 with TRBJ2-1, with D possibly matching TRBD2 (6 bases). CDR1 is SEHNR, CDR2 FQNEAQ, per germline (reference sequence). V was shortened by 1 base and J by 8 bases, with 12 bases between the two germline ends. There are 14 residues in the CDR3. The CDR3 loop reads CASSLDRERYEQFF. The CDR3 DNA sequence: TGTGCCAGCAGCTTAGACCGGGAGAGGTATGAGCAGTTCTTC.

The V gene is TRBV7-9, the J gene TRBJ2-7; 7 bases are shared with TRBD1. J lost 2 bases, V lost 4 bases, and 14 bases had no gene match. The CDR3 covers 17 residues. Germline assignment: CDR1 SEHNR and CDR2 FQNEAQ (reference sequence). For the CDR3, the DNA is TGTGCCAGCAGCTCAGATTTAACCGGGACAGAGACCTACGAGCAGTACTTC. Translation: CASSSDLTGTETYEQYF.

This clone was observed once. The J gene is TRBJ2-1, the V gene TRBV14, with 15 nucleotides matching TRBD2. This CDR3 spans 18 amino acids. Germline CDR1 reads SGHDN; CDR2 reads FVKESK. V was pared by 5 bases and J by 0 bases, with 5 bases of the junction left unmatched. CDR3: CASSRTSGGAVSYNEQFF. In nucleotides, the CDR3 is TGTGCCAGCAGCAGGACTAGCGGGGGGGCGGTCTCCTACAATGAGCAGTTCTTC. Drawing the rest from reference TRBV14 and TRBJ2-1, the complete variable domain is EAGVTQFPSHSVIEKGQTVTLRCDPISGHDNLYWYRRVMGKEIKFLLHFVKESKQDESGMPNNRFLAERTGGTYSTLKVQPAELEDSGVYFCASSRTSGGAVSYNEQFFGPGTRLTVL.

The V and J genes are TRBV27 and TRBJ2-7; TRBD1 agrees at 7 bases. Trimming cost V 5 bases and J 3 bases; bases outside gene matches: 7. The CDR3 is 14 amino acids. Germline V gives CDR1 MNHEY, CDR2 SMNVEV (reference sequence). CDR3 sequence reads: CASSGTGTDYEQYF. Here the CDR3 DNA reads TGTGCCAGCAGTGGAACCGGGACAGACTACGAGCAGTACTTC.

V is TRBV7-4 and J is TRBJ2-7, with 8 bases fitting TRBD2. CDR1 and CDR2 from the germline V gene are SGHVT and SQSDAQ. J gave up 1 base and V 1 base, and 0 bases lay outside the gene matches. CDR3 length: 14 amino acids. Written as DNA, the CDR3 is TGTGCCAGCAGCTTAGGACTAGCGTCCTACGAGCAGTACTTC. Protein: CASSLGLASYEQYF.

Written as DNA, the CDR3 is TGTGCCAGCAGCTTAACTCGCAATCAGCCCCAGCATTTT. Its translation is CASSLTRNQPQHF. This chain links TRBV5-6 with TRBJ1-5; no definite D call. Per germline, CDR1 SGHDT and CDR2 YYEEEE. CDR3 size: 13 residues. The V gene lost 2 bases and the J gene lost 2 bases, with 5 bases spanning the gap.

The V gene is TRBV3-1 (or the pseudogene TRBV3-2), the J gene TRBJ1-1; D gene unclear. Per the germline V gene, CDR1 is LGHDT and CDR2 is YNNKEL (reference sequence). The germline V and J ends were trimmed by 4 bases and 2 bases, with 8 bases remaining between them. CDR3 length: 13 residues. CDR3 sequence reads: CASSLMSNTEAFF. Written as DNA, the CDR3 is TGTGCCAGCAGCCTCATGAGTAACACTGAAGCTTTCTTT.

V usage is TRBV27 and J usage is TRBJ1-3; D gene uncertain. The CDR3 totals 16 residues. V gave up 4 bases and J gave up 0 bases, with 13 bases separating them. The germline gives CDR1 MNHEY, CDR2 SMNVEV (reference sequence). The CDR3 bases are TGTGCCAGCAGTTCCACTTACGTGAGCTCTGGAAACACCATATATTTT. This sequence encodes CASSSTYVSSGNTIYF.

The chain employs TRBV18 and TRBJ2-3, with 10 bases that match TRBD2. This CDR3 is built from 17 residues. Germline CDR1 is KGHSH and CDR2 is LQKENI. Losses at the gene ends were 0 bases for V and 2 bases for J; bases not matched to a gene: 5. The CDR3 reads CASSPPITSGDTDTQYF. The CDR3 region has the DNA TGTGCCAGCTCACCACCGATTACTAGCGGGGACACAGATACGCAGTATTTT. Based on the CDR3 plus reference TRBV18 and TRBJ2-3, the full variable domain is NAGVMQNPRHLVRRRGQEARLRCSPMKGHSHVYWYRQLPEEGLKFMVYLQKENIIDESGMPKERFSAEFPKEGPSILRIQQVVRGDSAAYFCASSPPITSGDTDTQYFGPGTRLTVL.

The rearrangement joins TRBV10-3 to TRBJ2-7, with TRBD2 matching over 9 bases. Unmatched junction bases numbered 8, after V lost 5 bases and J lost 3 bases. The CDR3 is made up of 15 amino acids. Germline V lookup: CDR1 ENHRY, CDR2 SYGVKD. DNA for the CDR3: TGTGCCATCAGTAGCCCCGGGACTAGCCTCTACGAGCAGTACTTC. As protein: CAISSPGTSLYEQYF.

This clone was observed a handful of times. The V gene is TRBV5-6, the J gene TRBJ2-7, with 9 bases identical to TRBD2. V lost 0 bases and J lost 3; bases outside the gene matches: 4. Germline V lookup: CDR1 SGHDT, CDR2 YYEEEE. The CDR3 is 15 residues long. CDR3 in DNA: TGTGCCAGCAGCTTGGGACTAGCGGAATACTACGAGCAGTACTTC. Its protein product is CASSLGLAEYYEQYF.

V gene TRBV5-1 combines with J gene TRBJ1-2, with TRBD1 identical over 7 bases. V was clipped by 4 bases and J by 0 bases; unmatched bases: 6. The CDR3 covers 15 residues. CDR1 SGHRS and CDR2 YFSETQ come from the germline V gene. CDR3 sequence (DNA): TGCGCCAGCAGCCCGGCAGGGGGATCTAACTATGGCTACACCTTC. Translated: CASSPAGGSNYGYTF.

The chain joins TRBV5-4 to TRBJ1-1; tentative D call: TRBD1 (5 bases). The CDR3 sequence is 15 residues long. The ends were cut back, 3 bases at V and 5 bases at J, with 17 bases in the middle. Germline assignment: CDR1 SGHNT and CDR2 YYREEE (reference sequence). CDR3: CASSSSGHPGTEAFF. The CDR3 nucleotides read TGTGCCAGCAGCTCCTCAGGGCACCCTGGGACTGAAGCTTTCTTT.

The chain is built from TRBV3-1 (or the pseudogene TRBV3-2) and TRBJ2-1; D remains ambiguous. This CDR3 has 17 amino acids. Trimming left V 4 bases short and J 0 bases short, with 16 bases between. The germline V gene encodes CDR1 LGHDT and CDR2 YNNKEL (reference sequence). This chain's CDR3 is CASSPVGERSSYNEQFF. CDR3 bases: TGTGCCAGCAGCCCCGTTGGAGAAAGGAGCTCCTACAATGAGCAGTTCTTC.

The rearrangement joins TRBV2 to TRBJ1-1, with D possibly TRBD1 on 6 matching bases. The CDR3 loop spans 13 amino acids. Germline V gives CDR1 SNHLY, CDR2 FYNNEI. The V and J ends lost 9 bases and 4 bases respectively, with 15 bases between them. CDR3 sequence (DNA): TGTGCCAGTGGAGGACAGAGGGGCACTGAAGCTTTCTTT. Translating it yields CASGGQRGTEAFF.

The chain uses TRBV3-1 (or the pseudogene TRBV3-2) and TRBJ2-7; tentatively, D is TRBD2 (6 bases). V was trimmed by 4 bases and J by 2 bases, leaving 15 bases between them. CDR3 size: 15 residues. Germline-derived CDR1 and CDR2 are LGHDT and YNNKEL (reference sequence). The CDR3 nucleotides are TGTGCCAGCAGCCCCTCCGGGAGTCATGCCTACGAGCAGTACTTC. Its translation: CASSPSGSHAYEQYF.